Detailed here is one TCR beta chain. Antigen: not known. This sample was taken from a study of vaccination and CD4 T cells after COVID-19. CDR1 is SEHNR and CDR2 is FQNEAQ in the germline V gene (reference sequence). The V gene end was trimmed by 4 bases and the J gene end by 11 bases; junction bases not matched to a gene: 19. The CDR3 is 17 residues long. Scientists ran DNA taken from cultured CD4+ T cells through the Oncomine TCR Beta short-read assay for sequencing. TCRdb redid the calling of the PCR reads with MiXCR, one entry per CDR3 protein. The table includes roughly 22,000 distinct CDR3 sequences, 32% detected once. The treatment was: roughly nine-day PBMC culture with coronavirus spike peptide pools or control peptides (ViraFEST assay).

The sequencing input was cultured CD4+ T cells from blood. The chain couples TRBV7-9 to TRBJ1-4; 7 nucleotides match TRBD1. The sequence was collected from a human donor with COVID-19. The CDR3 sequence: CASSSGSQGHPLWKLFF. Here the CDR3 DNA reads TGTGCCAGCAGCTCCGGCTCACAGGGGCATCCCTTGTGGAAACTGTTTTTT.